This T cell receptor beta chain was found in a study of T cell repertoires in cytomegalovirus infection. Concerning this clonotype itself: Its antigen is undetermined.

TCRdb re-called the reads through MiXCR, storing one row per CDR3 protein. The data show 70,000 to 85,000 distinct CDR3 sequences, with about 40% seen just once and 85% to 95% held by the top ten. The receptor comes from a human donor in good health (CMV status not recorded). Some clones in this sample may be carry-over from other donors' samples. Source: CD8+ T cells from cultured PBMCs, taken from culture after CMV antigen stimulation.

CDR3 bases: TGTGCCAGCAGCAGACCGGACAGGGAGGGTGAAGCTTTCTTT. This codes for CASSRPDREGEAFF. The gene calls are TRBV7-9 and TRBJ1-1; the match to TRBD1 covers 8 bases. Germline trimming cut 5 bases from V and 7 bases from J; bases unmatched to any gene: 9. The CDR3 is 14 amino acids. Germline CDR1 SEHNR, CDR2 FQNEAQ (reference sequence). Supplemented by reference TRBV7-9 and TRBJ1-1, the full variable domain reads DTGVSQNPRHKITKRGQNVTFRCDPISEHNRLYWYRQTLGQGPEFLTYFQNEAQLEKSRLLSDRFSAERPKGSFSTLEIQRTEQGDSAMYLCASSRPDREGEAFFGQGTRLTVV.